Presented here are 10 T cell receptor beta chains from one specimen sequenced in a study of molecular identifiers for immune sequencing clone quantification. TCRdb used MiXCR to reprocess the PCR reads, holding one entry per CDR3 protein. This sample has approximately 320,000 distinct CDR3 sequences, with about 23% found just once. The specimen was naive CD8+ T cells from blood, with Jurkat cell RNA spiked in. Subset described: FACS-sorted CD8+CD4-CCR7+CD45RA+ naive T cells. The receptors stem from a human donor in good health. Some libraries in this study had Jurkat cell RNA spiked in.

J is TRBJ2-2 and V is TRBV24-1; 7 positions agree with TRBD2. V lost 3 bases, J lost 4 bases, and 16 bases stayed unmatched. This CDR3 contains 19 residues. Germline V gene lookup returns CDR1 KGHDR and CDR2 SFDVKD. DNA for the CDR3: TGTGCCACCAGTGATCGGGGTATAGCGGGTGTGGTTCGCACCGGGGAGCTGTTTTTT. Protein sequence: CATSDRGIAGVVRTGELFF.

This clonotype was counted a few times. The chain couples TRBV7-9 to TRBJ1-4; TRBD1 matches 8 bases. Germline CDR1 and CDR2: SEHNR and FQNEAQ (reference sequence). Trimming at V came to 5 bases and at J to 7 bases, leaving 12 bases not matched to a gene. CDR3 length: 16 amino acids. The DNA of the CDR3 is TGTGCCAGCAGCCCACGACAGGGGTATACAGTTGAAAAACTGTTTTTT. It yields the protein CASSPRQGYTVEKLFF.

In its sample, this clonotype was seen a few times. The chain uses TRBV3-1 and TRBJ2-7; D perhaps matches TRBD1 (7 bases). The germline CDR1 and CDR2 sequences are LGHDT and YNNKEL (reference sequence). Trimming cost V 1 base and J 5 bases, with 12 bases left between them. CDR3 size: 14 residues. The CDR3, as DNA: TGTGCCAGCAGCCAAGGAGGAGGGGGCGACGAGCAGTACTTC. Encoded protein: CASSQGGGGDEQYF.

This clonotype appeared many times. The chain carries TRBV6-1 and TRBJ2-7; D is undetermined. Per the germline V gene, CDR1 is MNHNS and CDR2 is SASEGT. V lost 0 bases, J lost 6 bases, and 18 bases lay in between. CDR3 length equals 16 residues. For the CDR3, the DNA is TGTGCCAGCAGTGAAGCACCTCCCAGGAAGTGGGGCGAGCAGTACTTC. This codes for CASSEAPPRKWGEQYF.

This chain joins TRBV7-9 and TRBJ2-1; maybe TRBD1 (5 bases). V gave up 1 base and J gave up 6 bases, with 10 bases separating them. Germline V gene lookup returns CDR1 SEHNR and CDR2 FQNEAQ (reference sequence). The CDR3 sequence is 14 residues long. Here the CDR3 reads CASSLGDRINEQFF. Here the CDR3 DNA reads TGTGCCAGCAGCTTAGGTGACAGAATCAATGAGCAGTTCTTC.

As concerns this clonotype: Since a much larger clone is just one base distant, this may be a read error. The chain couples TRBV29-1 to TRBJ2-5; 8 bases match TRBD2. Germline lookup yields CDR1 SQVTM and CDR2 ANQGSEA. With V trimmed by 6 bases and J by 7 bases, 13 bases remained unmatched. There are 14 residues in the CDR3. The CDR3 is CSVLHAAGEGTQYF. The CDR3, as DNA: TGCAGCGTACTCCACGCAGCGGGGGAAGGGACCCAGTACTTC.

The gene calls are TRBV20-1 and TRBJ2-3, with 7 bases that match TRBD1. Losses at the gene ends were 4 bases for V and 2 bases for J; bases not matched to a gene: 3. Germline V lookup: CDR1 DFQATT, CDR2 SNEGSKA (reference sequence). The CDR3 is made up of 13 amino acids. CDR3 in DNA: TGCAGTGCTAAGACAGGGTTCACAGATACGCAGTATTTT. It encodes CSAKTGFTDTQYF.

Points on this clonotype: Since a much larger clone is just one base distant, this may be a read error. The V call is TRBV6-5, the J call TRBJ2-1; maybe TRBD1 (5 bases). CDR3 length: 13 amino acids. Per germline, CDR1 MNHEY and CDR2 SVGAGI. The CDR3 reads CASSYSTDNGQFF. CDR3 DNA sequence: TGTGCCAGCAGTTACTCGACAGATAATGGGCAGTTCTTC.

The chain recombines TRBV5-4 with TRBJ2-7; 7 bases line up with TRBD1. This CDR3 is 15 amino acids long. J gave up 3 bases and V 0 bases, and 6 bases lay outside the gene matches. Per the germline V gene, CDR1 is SGHNT and CDR2 is YYREEE (reference sequence). This CDR3 reads CASSLDRGVSYEQYF. The CDR3 nucleotides read TGTGCCAGCAGCTTGGACAGGGGAGTAAGCTACGAGCAGTACTTC. The whole variable domain, filled in from reference TRBV5-4 and TRBJ2-7, reads ETGVTQSPTHLIKTRGQQVTLRCSSQSGHNTVSWYQQALGQGPQFIFQYYREEENGRGNFPPRFSGLQFPNYSSELNVNALELDDSALYLCASSLDRGVSYEQYFGPGTRLTVT.

Only a few counts were recorded for this clonotype. The chain uses TRBV3-1 and TRBJ2-7; weak D call: TRBD2 (5 bases). The CDR3 is 13 amino acids. V was trimmed by 3 bases and J by 0 bases, leaving 6 bases between them. CDR1 is LGHDT, CDR2 YNNKEL, per germline (reference sequence). The CDR3 sequence is CASSHGVSYEQYF. For the CDR3, the DNA is TGTGCCAGCAGCCACGGGGTCTCCTACGAGCAGTACTTC.